Described below is a single T cell receptor beta chain sequence and its context. Its antigen remains unidentified. UMIs were included in TCR beta cDNA generated by 5'RACE template switching. Following a re-call of the 5' RACE reads, TCRdb has one entry per CDR3 protein and lacks DNA. The listing contains 250,000 to 300,000 distinct CDR3 sequences. This CDR3 contains 17 residues. Germline values: CDR1 MNHEY, CDR2 SVGEGT. The data derive from a study of T cells expressing NK-cell markers. Study conclusions and caveats: Each of 6 or 7 donors carried dominant NKG2C+ clonotypes accounting for about 1.0-7.0% of CD8+ T cells. A few donors likewise had their CD3+CD56-NKG2C+ fraction led by these clonotypes.

The clonotype comes from a man aged 18 to 29 in good health. This sequence joins TRBV6-2 or TRBV6-3 and TRBJ2-2; TCRdb's D call of TRBD2 is untestable without DNA. Material: blood T cells: a sorted CD56 or NKG2C T cell subset, CD4+ or CD8+ T cells, or bulk PBMC T cells (not recorded which). The CDR3 loop reads CASRHLVGLAATGELFF.